This TCR beta chain was captured by sequencing in a study of T cell responses to AZD1222 COVID-19 vaccine. Regarding the study as a whole: Unmutated variant regions reportedly attract nearly half of all spike-specific TCRs.

Sequenced by immunoSEQ multiplex PCR; TCRdb stores in-frame clones only, minus some. In the table there are 250,000 to 300,000 clones, about 94% of which are singletons. Concerning this clone: The antigen remains unidentified.

CDR3 size: 12 residues. Trimming cost V 5 bases and J 5 bases; bases outside gene matches: 3. Germline V lookup: CDR1 SGHAT, CDR2 FQNNGV. The chain carries TRBV11-2 and TRBJ2-7; 7 bases are shared with TRBD1. This sequence originates from an adult who received the AZD1222 COVID-19 vaccine. Sequences were derived from peripheral blood, sampled 28 days after the second AZD1222 dose. The CDR3 region is CASSAGGDEQYF. For the CDR3, the DNA is TGTGCCAGCAGCGCAGGGGGAGACGAGCAGTACTTC.